A selection of T cell receptor beta chains follows, all from one sample in a study of T-cell reconstitution after alpha-beta-depleted transplantation in children. One entry per CDR3 protein results from TCRdb running MiXCR on the PCR reads. The data show some 490,000 distinct CDR3 sequences, with around an eighth seen just once and about 5.4% held by the top ten. The specimen comprised PBMCs from the stem cell graft donor, sampled from the stem cell graft. These TCRs come from a human donor who donated a stem cell graft to a child with combined immunodeficiency. Each CDR3 is given with its conserved first and last residue. The D gene is left open where the match is weak. Clone size is given for some rows only: seen once, a few or many times, or a class if the clone is expanded.

v_gene	d_gene	abundance	j_gene	CDR3aa	CDR3nt
TRBV12-3/TRBV12-4	.	many	TRBJ2-4	CASSTTGLLAKNIQYF	TGTGCCAGCAGTACCACAGGATTGTTAGCCAAAAACATTCAGTACTTC
TRBV12-3/TRBV12-4	.	.	TRBJ1-2	CASSPGINYGYTF	TGTGCCAGCAGCCCGGGAATTAACTATGGCTACACCTTC
TRBV20-1	.	few	TRBJ1-1	CSARTTYDSLNTEAFF	TGCAGTGCTAGAACGACTTATGACAGCCTGAACACTGAAGCTTTCTTT
TRBV12-3/TRBV12-4	.	few	TRBJ1-3	CASSPSSGNTIYF	TGTGCCAGCAGTCCTTCCTCTGGAAACACCATATATTTT
TRBV5-5	.	few	TRBJ2-7	CASSLLARSYEQYF	TGTGCCAGCAGCTTACTAGCCCGCTCCTACGAGCAGTACTTC
TRBV7-9	.	once	TRBJ2-7	CASSLEGGAHEQYF	TGTGCCAGCAGCTTAGAGGGGGGGGCCCACGAGCAGTACTTC
TRBV6-5	.	few	TRBJ1-6	CASSYDPSRNSPLHF	TGTGCCAGCAGTTATGACCCTAGTAGGAATTCACCCCTCCACTTT
TRBV4-3	.	few	TRBJ2-7	CASSPNPFGEQYF	TGCGCCAGCAGCCCTAACCCGTTTGGGGAGCAGTACTTC
TRBV4-3	TRBD2	.	TRBJ2-7	CASSQGAGSPYEQYF	TGCGCCAGCAGCCAAGGAGCGGGGAGCCCCTACGAGCAGTACTTC
TRBV9	TRBD2	many	TRBJ2-1	CASSTSGRVNEQFF	TGTGCCAGCAGCACGAGCGGGAGGGTAAATGAGCAGTTCTTC
TRBV4-1	TRBD2	many	TRBJ2-1	CASSQDSGIVSSYNEQFF	TGCGCCAGCAGCCAGGATAGCGGGATCGTTAGCTCCTACAATGAGCAGTTCTTC
TRBV29-1	TRBD1	.	TRBJ1-1	CSVAYGQADTEAFF	TGCAGCGTTGCCTACGGACAGGCGGACACTGAAGCTTTCTTT
TRBV4-2	.	many	TRBJ2-7	CASSSLGRGEQYF	TGTGCCAGCAGCTCATTGGGCAGGGGCGAGCAGTACTTC
TRBV7-9	.	.	TRBJ2-7	CASSHRDNTYEQYF	TGTGCCAGCAGCCATCGGGACAATACCTACGAGCAGTACTTC
TRBV29-1	TRBD2	few	TRBJ2-7	CSVELLQEGLAAYEQYF	TGCAGCGTTGAATTATTGCAAGAAGGACTAGCGGCATACGAGCAGTACTTC
TRBV10-2	TRBD2	few	TRBJ2-1	CASSRLAGATNEQFF	TGCGCCAGCAGTCGACTAGCGGGGGCGACCAATGAGCAGTTCTTC
TRBV4-2	.	few	TRBJ1-6	CASSQDWEYNSPLHF	TGTGCCAGCAGCCAAGACTGGGAATATAATTCACCCCTCCACTTT
TRBV7-9	.	.	TRBJ2-1	CASRDLVNEQFF	TGTGCCAGCAGGGACCTGGTGAATGAGCAGTTCTTC
TRBV5-4	.	few	TRBJ2-7	CASSLDGGADEQYF	TGTGCCAGCAGCTTGGATGGGGGAGCCGACGAGCAGTACTTC
TRBV6-1	TRBD2	many	TRBJ2-3	CASSVEAGGPDTQYF	TGTGCCAGCAGTGTTGAGGCGGGGGGGCCAGATACGCAGTATTTT
TRBV5-1	.	many	TRBJ2-7	CASSWEALEQYF	TGCGCCAGCAGCTGGGAGGCCCTCGAGCAGTACTTC
TRBV6-5	.	many	TRBJ1-1	CASTYTGRDTEAFF	TGTGCCAGCACCTACACGGGGAGGGACACTGAAGCTTTCTTT
TRBV20-1	.	.	TRBJ2-7	CSARRRADYEQYF	TGCAGTGCTCGTCGTAGGGCTGACTACGAGCAGTACTTC
TRBV7-3	.	.	TRBJ2-3	CASSPGGIAQYF	TGTGCCAGCAGCCCAGGGGGGATTGCGCAGTATTTT
TRBV7-9	TRBD1	many	TRBJ2-7	CASSLLDRDYEQYF	TGTGCCAGCAGCTTACTGGACAGGGACTACGAGCAGTACTTC
TRBV12-3/TRBV12-4	TRBD1	.	TRBJ2-7	CASSFWDSGPYEQYF	TGTGCCAGCAGTTTTTGGGACAGTGGACCCTACGAGCAGTACTTC
TRBV12-3/TRBV12-4	.	few	TRBJ1-5	CASSLMGAWNQPQHF	TGTGCCAGCAGTTTAATGGGGGCTTGGAATCAGCCCCAGCATTTT
TRBV9	.	.	TRBJ2-7	CASSPQSSYEQYF	TGTGCCAGCAGCCCCCAATCGTCGTACGAGCAGTACTTC
TRBV4-3	TRBD2	many	TRBJ2-3	CASSQVWSSGRTDTQYF	TGCGCCAGCAGCCAAGTATGGTCTAGCGGTCGCACAGATACGCAGTATTTT
TRBV7-9	.	.	TRBJ2-6	CASSRQMSGANVLTF	TGTGCCAGCAGCCGCCAGATGTCTGGGGCCAACGTCCTGACTTTC
TRBV24-1	TRBD1	many	TRBJ2-3	CATSASDRNTDTQYF	TGTGCCACCAGTGCCTCGGACAGGAACACAGATACGCAGTATTTT
TRBV4-3	TRBD2	few	TRBJ2-7	CASSQDWPSGAYEQYF	TGCGCCAGCAGCCAAGATTGGCCTAGCGGGGCCTACGAGCAGTACTTC
TRBV7-2	TRBD2	many	TRBJ2-1	CASSLSPRAGGPYNEQFF	TGTGCCAGCAGCTTATCCCCTAGGGCGGGGGGTCCCTACAATGAGCAGTTCTTC
TRBV6-1	.	once	TRBJ2-2	CASLPRVAVGNAGELFF	TGTGCCAGTCTTCCCCGGGTTGCCGTAGGGAACGCCGGGGAGCTGTTTTTT
TRBV30	.	few	TRBJ2-7	CAWSAGDYEQYF	TGTGCCTGGAGTGCAGGGGACTACGAGCAGTACTTC
TRBV4-3	TRBD1	many	TRBJ2-7	CASSPGTGFSYEQYF	TGCGCCAGCAGCCCCGGGACAGGGTTTTCCTACGAGCAGTACTTC
TRBV11-3	TRBD2	.	TRBJ2-3	CASSLIPLAGGTDTQYF	TGTGCCAGCAGCTTAATCCCCCTAGCGGGAGGGACAGATACGCAGTATTTT
TRBV6-2/TRBV6-3	TRBD2	many	TRBJ2-1	CASSYSGLAVLYNEQFF	TGTGCCAGCAGTTACTCGGGGCTAGCGGTACTCTACAATGAGCAGTTCTTC
TRBV7-8	.	.	TRBJ1-6	CASSSRVRSPLHF	TGTGCCAGCAGCTCAAGAGTGAGGTCACCCCTCCACTTT
TRBV24-1	.	.	TRBJ2-5	CATSDPGVETQYF	TGTGCCACCAGTGATCCAGGGGTAGAGACCCAGTACTTC
TRBV7-2	TRBD2	many	TRBJ2-3	CASSSIAGGGTDTQYF	TGTGCCAGCAGCTCAATAGCGGGGGGGGGCACAGATACGCAGTATTTT
TRBV3-1	.	.	TRBJ2-5	CASSRSGAQETQYF	TGTGCCAGCAGCCGATCGGGGGCCCAAGAGACCCAGTACTTC
TRBV11-3	TRBD2	.	TRBJ2-1	CASSPTGGSDNEQFF	TGTGCCAGCAGCCCAACGGGCGGGAGTGACAATGAGCAGTTCTTC
TRBV27	TRBD2	few	TRBJ2-1	CASSFIWSSGASYNEQFF	TGTGCCAGCAGTTTCATCTGGTCTAGCGGGGCTTCCTACAATGAGCAGTTCTTC
TRBV12-3/TRBV12-4	TRBD1	many	TRBJ2-3	CASSPDRGSDTQYF	TGTGCCAGCAGTCCCGACAGGGGGTCAGATACGCAGTATTTT
TRBV6-5	TRBD1	few	TRBJ2-3	CASSYSGTGGSTDTQYF	TGTGCCAGCAGTTACTCGGGGACAGGGGGCTCCACAGATACGCAGTATTTT
TRBV20-1	.	many	TRBJ2-4	CSAYRSGLAKNIQYF	TGCAGTGCCTACCGAAGCGGACTAGCCAAAAACATTCAGTACTTC
TRBV7-6	TRBD1	few	TRBJ2-2	CASSSGTGGLNTGELFF	TGTGCCAGCAGCTCGGGGACAGGGGGGCTGAACACCGGGGAGCTGTTTTTT
TRBV5-1	TRBD1	many	TRBJ2-1	CASSLGDRGRNNEQFF	TGCGCCAGCAGCTTGGGAGACAGGGGCCGCAACAATGAGCAGTTCTTC
TRBV4-3	.	.	TRBJ2-2	CARGLGANTGELFF	TGCGCCAGGGGCCTGGGAGCGAACACCGGGGAGCTGTTTTTT
TRBV20-1	TRBD1	.	TRBJ2-7	CSARSDRGLNYEQYF	TGCAGTGCTAGATCGGACAGGGGGCTGAACTACGAGCAGTACTTC
TRBV29-1	.	.	TRBJ2-3	CSVGRTFRGDTQYF	TGCAGCGTGGGGAGGACGTTTAGGGGAGATACGCAGTATTTT
TRBV15	TRBD1	.	TRBJ1-5	CATREGANQPQHF	TGTGCCACCAGAGAGGGGGCCAATCAGCCCCAGCATTTT
TRBV3-1	.	few	TRBJ2-1	CASSQALGRGLHEQFF	TGTGCCAGCAGCCAAGCTCTAGGTAGGGGCTTGCATGAGCAGTTCTTC